A single sample gave rise to the 9 T cell receptor beta chains below, sequenced in a study of blood T cell repertoires in COVID-19. Clones were read by immunoSEQ multiplex PCR, and TCRdb kept only the in-frame ones, dropping some. The table shows 150,000 to 200,000 clones, with about four fifths occurring only once. Sequenced sample: peripheral blood. All receptors come from a human donor with acute or convalescent COVID-19. The donor label of this sample is uncertain.

The CDR3 nucleotides read TGTGCCAGTAGTCCAACCACCGGGAAATACGAGCAGTACTTC. This gives the protein CASSPTTGKYEQYF. The rearrangement joins TRBV19 to TRBJ2-7, with a possible D match to TRBD2 (5 bases). This CDR3 spans 14 amino acids. Trimming cost V 5 bases and J 4 bases, with 15 bases left between them. Germline V gives CDR1 LNHDA, CDR2 SQIVND (reference sequence).

CDR3 sequence reads: CASAPGVGFLKEAFF. The CDR3 region has the DNA TGTGCTAGTGCCCCCGGGGTGGGGTTCTTGAAGGAAGCTTTCTTT. The J gene is TRBJ1-1, the V gene TRBV12-5; D is unresolved. Germline lookup yields CDR1 LGHNT and CDR2 FRNRAP. This CDR3 has 15 residues. The V end was cut by 7 bases, the J end by 8 bases, with 23 bases between. Based on the CDR3 plus reference TRBV12-5 and TRBJ1-1, the full variable domain is DARVTQTPRHKVTEMGQEVTMRCQPILGHNTVFWYRQTMMQGLELLAYFRNRAPLDDSGMPKDRFSAEMPDATLATLKIQPSEPRDSAVYFCASAPGVGFLKEAFFGQGTRLTVV.

The chain couples TRBV5-5 to TRBJ2-1; D not resolved. The CDR3 extends over 11 amino acids. V was trimmed by 0 bases and J by 8 bases, leaving 3 bases between them. Germline-derived CDR1 and CDR2 are SGHKS and YYEKEE (reference sequence). CDR3 sequence (DNA): TGTGCCAGCAGCTTGGTCGATGAGCAGTTCTTC. Translated, it gives CASSLVDEQFF. Drawing the rest from reference TRBV5-5 and TRBJ2-1, the complete variable domain is DAGVTQSPTHLIKTRGQQVTLRCSPISGHKSVSWYQQVLGQGPQFIFQYYEKEERGRGNFPDRFSARQFPNYSSELNVNALLLGDSALYLCASSLVDEQFFGPGTRLTVL.

The J gene is TRBJ1-4, the V gene TRBV6-6; the match to TRBD1 covers 7 bases. J was trimmed by 5 bases and V by 5 bases; bases with no gene match: 8. The CDR3 loop spans 15 amino acids. CDR1 MNHNY and CDR2 SVGAGI come from the germline V gene (reference sequence). The CDR3 DNA sequence: TGTGCCAGCAGTGATGAAGGGGGCTCGAATGAAAAACTGTTTTTT. It translates to CASSDEGGSNEKLFF.

The chain couples TRBV4-1 to TRBJ1-1; tentative D call: TRBD1 (5 bases). Germline CDR1 reads MGHRA; CDR2 reads YSYEKL. The CDR3 spans 14 residues. V gave up 4 bases and J gave up 4 bases, with 13 bases separating them. CDR3 protein: CASSPGQGVTEAFF. CDR3 DNA: TGCGCCAGCAGCCCTGGCCAGGGCGTCACTGAAGCTTTCTTT.

This clone was recorded once. The genes are TRBV6-5 and TRBJ2-7; TRBD1 matches 10 bases. V shed 5 bases, J shed 6 bases, and the junction held 7 bases outside the gene matches. From germline, CDR1 is MNHEY and CDR2 SVGAGI. The CDR3 is 14 amino acids. DNA of the CDR3: TGTGCCAGCAGTCGGACAGGGGGATTTGGCGAGCAGTACTTC. This sequence encodes CASSRTGGFGEQYF.

Here the CDR3 DNA reads TGTGCCAGCAGCTTAGTTAAATCCTACAATGAGCAGTTCTTC. Translated, it gives CASSLVKSYNEQFF. The chain is built from TRBV11-1 and TRBJ2-1, with D uncertain. With 1 base removed from V and 1 base from J, the gap between germline ends came to 5 bases. Germline-derived CDR1 and CDR2 are SGHAT and FQDESV (reference sequence). The CDR3 consists of 14 residues.

The chain recombines TRBV28 with TRBJ2-7; a possible D gene is TRBD1 (5 bases). Germline assignment: CDR1 MDHEN and CDR2 SYDVKM. The CDR3 extends over 15 amino acids. The V end lost 2 bases, the J end lost 3 bases, and 14 bases lay between the germline ends. The CDR3 DNA sequence: TGTGCCAGCAGTTTAGGTGGGGCGAGTATCTACGAGCAGTACTTC. Its protein product is CASSLGGASIYEQYF. Based on the CDR3 plus reference TRBV28 and TRBJ2-7, the full variable domain is DVKVTQSSRYLVKRTGEKVFLECVQDMDHENMFWYRQDPGLGLRLIYFSYDVKMKEKGDIPEGYSVSREKKERFSLILESASTNQTSMYLCASSLGGASIYEQYFGPGTRLTVT.

The chain recombines TRBV9 with TRBJ2-3; 12 bases match TRBD2. V was clipped by 0 bases and J by 6 bases; unmatched bases: 5. The CDR3 has 16 residues. CDR1 is SGDLS, CDR2 YYNGEE, per germline. The CDR3 loop reads CASSVGWTSGADTQYF. CDR3 coding DNA: TGTGCCAGCAGCGTAGGATGGACTAGCGGGGCGGATACGCAGTATTTT.